Below are 5 T cell receptor beta chains sequenced from a single sample in a study of tissue T cells after allogeneic stem cell transplantation. Measured with immunoSEQ multiplex PCR; TCRdb has only the in-frame clones, and not every one. The repertoire holds about 1,200 clones, with around two fifths as singletons. This specimen was esophageal tissue, taken at autopsy. These receptors were collected from a female patient aged 35-70 years with steroid-refractory graft-versus-host disease after an allogeneic stem cell transplant. Some of these T cells may belong to the graft donor.

The chain recombines TRBV19 with TRBJ1-6; D perhaps matches TRBD1 (6 bases). This CDR3 spans 13 amino acids. Trimming removed 6 bases at V and 9 bases at J, with 12 bases between. Germline lookup yields CDR1 LNHDA and CDR2 SQIVND (reference sequence). The CDR3 DNA sequence: TGTGCCAGTAGGTCGGGGGGCGGTTCACCCCTCCACTTT. Protein product: CASRSGGGSPLHF. The complete variable domain, with remaining parts taken from reference TRBV19 and TRBJ1-6, reads DGGITQSPKYLFRKEGQNVTLSCEQNLNHDAMYWYRQDPGQGLRLIYYSQIVNDFQKGDIAEGYSVSREKKESFPLTVTSAQKNPTAFYLCASRSGGGSPLHFGNGTRLTVT.

V is TRBV13 and J is TRBJ2-7; the D gene is possibly TRBD2 (6 bases). This CDR3 spans 16 amino acids. With 2 bases removed from V and 2 bases from J, the gap between germline ends came to 16 bases. The germline CDR1 and CDR2 sequences are PRHDT and FYEKMQ (reference sequence). CDR3 sequence reads: CASSLTRSGRTYEQYF. The DNA for the CDR3 is TGTGCCAGCAGCTTAACTCGGTCAGGGAGGACCTACGAGCAGTACTTC.

This clone is large in the sample. The V and J genes are TRBV19 and TRBJ1-2; D is ambiguous. Trimming shortened V by 3 bases and J by 3 bases, and 8 bases separated the two germline ends. Germline CDR1 reads LNHDA; CDR2 reads SQIVND (reference sequence). The CDR3 spans 13 residues. The CDR3 reads CASSIGGHYGYTF. The CDR3 DNA reads TGTGCCAGTAGTATCGGTGGGCACTATGGCTACACCTTC.

The rearrangement uses TRBV27 and TRBJ2-7; 8 bases line up with TRBD1. The germline V gene has CDR1 MNHEY and CDR2 SMNVEV (reference sequence). The CDR3 sequence is 14 residues long. The junction had 4 bases not matched to a gene; V was cut back by 3 bases and J by 3 bases. CDR3 amino acids: CASSLMTGVYEQYF. In DNA, the CDR3 is TGTGCCAGCAGTTTGATGACAGGGGTCTACGAGCAGTACTTC.

The chain is built from TRBV30 and TRBJ1-1, with TRBD1 identical over 12 bases. V was clipped by 7 bases and J by 2 bases; unmatched bases: 5. CDR1 and CDR2 (germline): GTSNPN, SVGIG (reference sequence). The CDR3 spans 14 residues. In DNA form, the CDR3 reads TGTGCCTACGGGACAGGGGGCGTAAACACTGAAGCTTTCTTT. Protein sequence: CAYGTGGVNTEAFF.